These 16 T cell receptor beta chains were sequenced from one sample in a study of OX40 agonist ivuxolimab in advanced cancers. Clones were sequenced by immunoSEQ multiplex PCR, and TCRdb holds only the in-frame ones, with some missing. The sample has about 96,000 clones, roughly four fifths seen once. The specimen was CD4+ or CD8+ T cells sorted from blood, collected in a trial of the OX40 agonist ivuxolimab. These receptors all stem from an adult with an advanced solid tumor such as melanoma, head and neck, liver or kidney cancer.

CDR3 sequence reads: CASSSDRGGYGYTF. The CDR3 nucleotides are TGTGCCAGCAGCTCGGACAGGGGGGGATATGGCTACACCTTC. This chain uses TRBV7-2 with TRBJ1-2, with 10 bases identical to TRBD1. Losses at the gene ends were 4 bases for V and 5 bases for J; bases not matched to a gene: 4. Germline V gives CDR1 SGHTA, CDR2 FQGNSA. This CDR3 has 14 amino acids.

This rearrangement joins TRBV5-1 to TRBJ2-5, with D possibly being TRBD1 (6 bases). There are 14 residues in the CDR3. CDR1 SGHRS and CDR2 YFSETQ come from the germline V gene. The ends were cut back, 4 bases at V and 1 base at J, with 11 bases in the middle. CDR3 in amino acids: CASSPQGRQETQYF. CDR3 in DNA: TGCGCCAGCAGCCCGCAGGGGCGCCAAGAGACCCAGTACTTC. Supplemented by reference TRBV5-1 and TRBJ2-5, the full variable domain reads KAGVTQTPRYLIKTRGQQVTLSCSPISGHRSVSWYQQTPGQGLQFLFEYFSETQRNKGNFPGRFSGRQFSNSRSEMNVSTLELGDSALYLCASSPQGRQETQYFGPGTRLLVL.

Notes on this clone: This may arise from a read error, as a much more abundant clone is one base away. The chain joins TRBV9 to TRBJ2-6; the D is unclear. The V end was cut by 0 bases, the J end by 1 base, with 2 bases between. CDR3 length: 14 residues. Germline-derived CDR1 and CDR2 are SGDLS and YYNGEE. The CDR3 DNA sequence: TGTGCCAGCAGCGTAGTTTCTGGGGCCAACGTCCTGACTTTC. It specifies CASSVVSGANVLTF.

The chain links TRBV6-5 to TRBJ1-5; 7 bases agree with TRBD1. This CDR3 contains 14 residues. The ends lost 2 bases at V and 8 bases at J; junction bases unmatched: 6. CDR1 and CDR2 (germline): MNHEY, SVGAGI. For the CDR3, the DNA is TGTGCCAGCAGTTACCAACAGGGGTGGGAGCCCCAGCATTTT. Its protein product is CASSYQQGWEPQHF.

CDR3 in amino acids: CAIKSRDSSYEQYF. In nucleotides, the CDR3 is TGTGCCATCAAAAGTCGTGATAGCTCCTACGAGCAGTACTTC. The J gene is TRBJ2-7, the V gene TRBV10-3; D unclear. V lost 7 bases and J lost 0, with 13 bases in between. From germline, CDR1 is ENHRY and CDR2 SYGVKD. CDR3 size: 14 residues.

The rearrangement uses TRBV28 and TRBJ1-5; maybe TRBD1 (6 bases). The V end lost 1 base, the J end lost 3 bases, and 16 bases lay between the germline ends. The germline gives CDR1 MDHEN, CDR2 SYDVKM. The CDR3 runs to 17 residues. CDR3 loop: CASSLSRTANTNQPQHF. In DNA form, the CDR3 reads TGTGCCAGCAGTTTATCGCGGACAGCGAATACCAATCAGCCCCAGCATTTT. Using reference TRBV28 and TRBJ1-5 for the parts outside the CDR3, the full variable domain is DVKVTQSSRYLVKRTGEKVFLECVQDMDHENMFWYRQDPGLGLRLIYFSYDVKMKEKGDIPEGYSVSREKKERFSLILESASTNQTSMYLCASSLSRTANTNQPQHFGDGTRLSIL.

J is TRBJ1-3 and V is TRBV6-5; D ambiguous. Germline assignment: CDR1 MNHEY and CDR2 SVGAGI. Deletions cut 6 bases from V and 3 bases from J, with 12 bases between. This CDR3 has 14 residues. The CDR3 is CASRKKAFGNTIYF. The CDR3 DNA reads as TGTGCCAGCAGGAAAAAGGCATTTGGAAACACCATATATTTT.

CDR3 DNA: TGTGCCACCAGCAGAGCCGGACTACACTACGAGCAGTACTTC. Translated, it gives CATSRAGLHYEQYF. This chain joins TRBV15 and TRBJ2-7; D possibly corresponds to TRBD2 (6 bases). The V end lost 1 base, the J end lost 3 bases, and 10 bases lay between the germline ends. CDR1 and CDR2 from the germline V gene are LNHNV and YYDKDF (reference sequence). CDR3 length: 14 residues.

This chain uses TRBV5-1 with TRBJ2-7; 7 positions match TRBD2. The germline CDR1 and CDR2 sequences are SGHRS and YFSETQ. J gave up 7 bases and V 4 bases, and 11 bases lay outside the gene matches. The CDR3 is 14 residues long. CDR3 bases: TGCGCCAGCAGCGGGACGGACGGAGCGGGGGAGCAGTACTTC. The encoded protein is CASSGTDGAGEQYF.

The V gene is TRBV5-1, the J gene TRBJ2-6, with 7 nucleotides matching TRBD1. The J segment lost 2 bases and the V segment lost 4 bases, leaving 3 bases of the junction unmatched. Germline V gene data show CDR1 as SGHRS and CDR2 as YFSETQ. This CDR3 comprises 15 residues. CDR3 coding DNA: TGCGCCAGCAGCATCGGGACAGCTGGGGCCAACGTCCTGACTTTC. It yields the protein CASSIGTAGANVLTF.

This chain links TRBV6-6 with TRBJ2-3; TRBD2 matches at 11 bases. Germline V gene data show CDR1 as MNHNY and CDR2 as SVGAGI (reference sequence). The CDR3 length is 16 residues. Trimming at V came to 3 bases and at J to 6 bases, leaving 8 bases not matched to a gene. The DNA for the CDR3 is TGTGCCAGCAGTTATTCTAGCGGGGGGAGTGGGGATACGCAGTATTTT. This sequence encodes CASSYSSGGSGDTQYF.

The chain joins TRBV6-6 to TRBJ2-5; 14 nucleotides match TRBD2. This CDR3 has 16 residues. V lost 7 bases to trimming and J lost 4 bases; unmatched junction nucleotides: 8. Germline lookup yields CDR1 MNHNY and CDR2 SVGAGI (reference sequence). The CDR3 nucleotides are TGTGCCAGCATTCCCGGGACTAGCGGGAGTCGAGAGACCCAGTACTTC. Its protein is CASIPGTSGSRETQYF.

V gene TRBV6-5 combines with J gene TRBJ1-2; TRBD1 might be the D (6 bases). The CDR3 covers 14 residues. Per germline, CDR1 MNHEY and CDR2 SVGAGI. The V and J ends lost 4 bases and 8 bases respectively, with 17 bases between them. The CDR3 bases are TGTGCCAGCAGTTCCCGGGCGGGTCAGGGGGGCTACACCTTC. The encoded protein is CASSSRAGQGGYTF.

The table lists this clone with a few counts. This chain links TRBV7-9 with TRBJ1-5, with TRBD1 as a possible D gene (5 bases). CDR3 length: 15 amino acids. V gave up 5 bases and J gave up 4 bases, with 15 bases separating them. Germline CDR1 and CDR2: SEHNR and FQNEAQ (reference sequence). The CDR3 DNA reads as TGTGCCAGCAGCCCAGGGTCGGGTAGTAATCAGCCCCAGCATTTT. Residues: CASSPGSGSNQPQHF.

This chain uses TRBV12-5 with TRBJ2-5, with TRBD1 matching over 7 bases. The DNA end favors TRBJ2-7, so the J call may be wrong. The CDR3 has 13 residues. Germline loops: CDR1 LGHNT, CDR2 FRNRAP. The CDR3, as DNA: TGTGCTAGTGCCGACGTGGGACAGTACGAGCAGTACTTC. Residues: CASADVGQYEQYF.

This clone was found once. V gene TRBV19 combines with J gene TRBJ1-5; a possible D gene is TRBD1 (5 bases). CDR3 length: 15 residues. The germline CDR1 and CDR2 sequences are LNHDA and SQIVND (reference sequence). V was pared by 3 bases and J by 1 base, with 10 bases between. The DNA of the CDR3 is TGTGCCAGTAGTATGGAGGGGTTAAGCAATCAGCCCCAGCATTTT. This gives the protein CASSMEGLSNQPQHF.